This T cell receptor (beta chain) derives from a study of spatial heterogeneity in lung cancer. The CDR3 has 15 residues. The junction had 9 bases not matched to a gene; V was cut back by 4 bases and J by 7 bases. In germline, CDR1 is MGHRA, CDR2 YSYEKL. Relative to its sample, this clonotype is medium-sized. Its matching antigen is unknown. Indicated time point: sample taken at primary tumor resection. Donation came from over 60 patients with untreated early-stage non-small cell lung cancer. Whole RNA, isolated from tumor, nontumor lung or frozen PBMC, was sequenced without prior sorting. One entry per CDR3 protein, called by TCRdb with MiXCR from the 5' RACE reads. The table shows 9,500 or so distinct CDR3 sequences, with approximately 8% occurring only once. The study's findings and limits: For expanded intratumoral alpha and beta TCRs, counts tracked tumor mutation counts.

Source: lung tumor tissue, taken at surgery. The rearrangement joins TRBV4-1 to TRBJ2-2, with 7 bases that match TRBD2. This TCR was recovered from a male donor with early-stage non-small cell lung cancer. The CDR3 bases are TGCGCCAGCAGCCGGGCCCAGCGGGATAACGGGGAGCTGTTTTTT. It is translated as CASSRAQRDNGELFF.